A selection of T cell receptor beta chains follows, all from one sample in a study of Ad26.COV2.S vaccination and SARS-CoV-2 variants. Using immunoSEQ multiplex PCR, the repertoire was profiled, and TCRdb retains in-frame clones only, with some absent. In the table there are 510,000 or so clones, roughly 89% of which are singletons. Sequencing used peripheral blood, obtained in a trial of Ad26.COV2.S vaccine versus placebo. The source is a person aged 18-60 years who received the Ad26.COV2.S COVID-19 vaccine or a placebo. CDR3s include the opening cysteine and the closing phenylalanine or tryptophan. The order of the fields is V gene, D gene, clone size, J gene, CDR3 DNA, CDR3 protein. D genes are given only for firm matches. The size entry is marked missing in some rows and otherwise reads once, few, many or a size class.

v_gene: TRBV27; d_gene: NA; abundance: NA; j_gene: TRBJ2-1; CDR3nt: TGTGCCAGCACCTTTGGCCCAGTTAGTGAGCAGTTCTTC; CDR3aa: CASTFGPVSEQFF
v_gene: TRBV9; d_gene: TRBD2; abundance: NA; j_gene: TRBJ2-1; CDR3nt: TGTGCCAGCAGTAAGAGCGGGAGGGCCCAGGAGCAGTTCTTC; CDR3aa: CASSKSGRAQEQFF
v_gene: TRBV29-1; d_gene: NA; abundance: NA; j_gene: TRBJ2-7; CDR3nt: TGCAGCGTCCGGAAGGCTGGTCTAGAGCAGTACTTC; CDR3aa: CSVRKAGLEQYF
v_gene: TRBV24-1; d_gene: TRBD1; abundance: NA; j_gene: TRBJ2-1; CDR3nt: TGTGCCACGGGGGACAGGGCCACCGAGTTCTTC; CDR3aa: CATGDRATEFF
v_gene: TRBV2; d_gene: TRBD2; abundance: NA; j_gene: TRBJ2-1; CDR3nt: TGTGCCAGCAGTGAAGAGCGGGAGGCTTACAATGAGCAGTTCTTC; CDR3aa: CASSEEREAYNEQFF
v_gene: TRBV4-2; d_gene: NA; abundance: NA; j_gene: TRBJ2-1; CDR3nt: TGTGCCAGCAGCCAAGAGGGACTGGATAATGAGCAGTTCTTC; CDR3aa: CASSQEGLDNEQFF
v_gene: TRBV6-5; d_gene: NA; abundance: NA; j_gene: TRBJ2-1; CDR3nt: TGTGCCAGCAGTCCCTCCTGGGGGAGCCAGTTCTTC; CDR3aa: CASSPSWGSQFF
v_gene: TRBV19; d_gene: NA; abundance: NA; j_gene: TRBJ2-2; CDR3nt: TGTGCCAGTAGTATACTTGGTAACACCGGGGAGCTGTTTTTT; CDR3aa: CASSILGNTGELFF
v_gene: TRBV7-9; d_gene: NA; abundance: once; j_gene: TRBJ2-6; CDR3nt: TGTGCCAGCAGCTTAGGGGCCTCGAGGAGATCTGGGGCCAACGTCCTGACTTTC; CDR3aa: CASSLGASRRSGANVLTF
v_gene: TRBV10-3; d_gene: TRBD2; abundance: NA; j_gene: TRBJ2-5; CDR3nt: TGTGCCATGCGGGGACGTCTAGCGGAAGAGACCCAGTACTTC; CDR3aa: CAMRGRLAEETQYF
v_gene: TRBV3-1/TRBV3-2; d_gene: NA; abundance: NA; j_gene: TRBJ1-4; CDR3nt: TGTGCCAGCAGCCCCAGGACTGAAAAACTGTTTTTT; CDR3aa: CASSPRTEKLFF
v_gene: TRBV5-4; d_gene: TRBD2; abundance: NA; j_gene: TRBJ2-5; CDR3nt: TGTGCCAGCAGCCTTTCCATAGCGGGAGTGGGGGAGACCCAGTACTTC; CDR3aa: CASSLSIAGVGETQYF
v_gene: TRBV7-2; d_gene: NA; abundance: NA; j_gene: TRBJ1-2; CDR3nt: TGTGCCAGCAGCTTAATGTTTCCTAACTATGGCTACACCTTC; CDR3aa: CASSLMFPNYGYTF
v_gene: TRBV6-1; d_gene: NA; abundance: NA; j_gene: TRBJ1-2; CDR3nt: TGTGCCAGCAGTGAGCAACCGACTGCAGATCACTATGGCTACACCTTC; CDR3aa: CASSEQPTADHYGYTF
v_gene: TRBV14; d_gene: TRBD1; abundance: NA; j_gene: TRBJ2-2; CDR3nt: TGTGCCAGCAGCCCACGACAGGGGCTAGGGTCGGGGGAGCTGTTTTTT; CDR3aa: CASSPRQGLGSGELFF
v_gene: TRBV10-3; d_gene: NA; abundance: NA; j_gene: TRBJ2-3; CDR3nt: TGTGCCACCCGGATCGGGACACCCAGCACAGATACGCAGTATTTT; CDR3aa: CATRIGTPSTDTQYF
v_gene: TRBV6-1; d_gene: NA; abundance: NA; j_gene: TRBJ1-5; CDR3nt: TGTGCCAGCAGTGATCGACGAGATCAGCCCCAGCATTTT; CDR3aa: CASSDRRDQPQHF
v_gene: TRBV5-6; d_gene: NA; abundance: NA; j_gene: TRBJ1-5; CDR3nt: TGTGCCAGCAGCCGGTTGGGCAGGAGAGGTGTCCTTAGCAATCAGCCCCAGCATTTT; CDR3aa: CASSRLGRRGVLSNQPQHF
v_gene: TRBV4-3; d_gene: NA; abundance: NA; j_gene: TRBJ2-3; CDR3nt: TGCGCCAGCAGCCAACCCCGCGCCTTGGGGCCCAGGGGCCCAGATACGCAGTATTTT; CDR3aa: CASSQPRALGPRGPDTQYF
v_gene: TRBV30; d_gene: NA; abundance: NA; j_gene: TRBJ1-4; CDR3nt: TGTGCCTGGAGTCCGGGACGGGATAATGAAAAACTGTTTTTT; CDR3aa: CAWSPGRDNEKLFF
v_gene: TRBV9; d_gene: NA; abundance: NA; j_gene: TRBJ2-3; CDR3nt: TGTGCCAGCAGCCAGAGCAGAACAGATACGCAGTATTTT; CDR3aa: CASSQSRTDTQYF
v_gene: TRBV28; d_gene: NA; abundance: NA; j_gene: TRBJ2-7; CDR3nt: TGTGCCAGCAGAACATGGACAGACCCCTACGAGCAGTACTTC; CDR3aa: CASRTWTDPYEQYF
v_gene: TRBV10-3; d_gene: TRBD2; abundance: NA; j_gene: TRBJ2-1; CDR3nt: TGTGCCATCAAAGAGCGGGAGGGTAATGAGCAGTTCTTC; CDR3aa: CAIKEREGNEQFF
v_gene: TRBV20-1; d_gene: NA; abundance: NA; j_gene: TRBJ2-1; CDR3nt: TGCAGTGCTAGGAGTGGGGTTGAGCAGTTCTTC; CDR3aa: CSARSGVEQFF
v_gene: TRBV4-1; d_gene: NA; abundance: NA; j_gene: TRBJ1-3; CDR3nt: TGCGCCAGCAGCCAAGTCGGGGTTCGGGGAAACACCATATATTTT; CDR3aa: CASSQVGVRGNTIYF
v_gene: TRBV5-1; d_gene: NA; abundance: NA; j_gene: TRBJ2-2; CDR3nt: TGCGCCAGCAGCCGAACAGCCTTAACGAAGGGGGCGAACACCGGGGAGCTGTTTTTT; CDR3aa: CASSRTALTKGANTGELFF
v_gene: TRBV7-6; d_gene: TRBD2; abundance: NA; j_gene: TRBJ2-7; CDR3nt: TGTGCCAGCAGCTCCCCATTAGCGGGCTACGAGCAGTACTTC; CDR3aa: CASSSPLAGYEQYF
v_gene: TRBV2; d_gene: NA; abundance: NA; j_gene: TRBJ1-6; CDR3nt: TGTGCCAGCAAACAGGGCGGGAGCCAGAATTCACCCCTCCACTTT; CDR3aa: CASKQGGSQNSPLHF
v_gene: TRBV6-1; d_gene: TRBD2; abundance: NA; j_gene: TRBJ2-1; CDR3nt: TGTGCCAGCAGTGCAGCTCCCCCGGGACTAGCGGGAGAGTACAATGAGCAGTTCTTC; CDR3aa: CASSAAPPGLAGEYNEQFF
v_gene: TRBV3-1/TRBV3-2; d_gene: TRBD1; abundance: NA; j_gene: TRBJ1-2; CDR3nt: TGTGCCAGCAGCCAAGGGGCCCGGCTCCGGGACAGTTTAACGCGGGGCTACACCTTC; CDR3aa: CASSQGARLRDSLTRGYTF
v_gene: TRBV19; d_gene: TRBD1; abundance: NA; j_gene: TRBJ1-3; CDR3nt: TGTGCCAGTAGTGCTGACAGGGGTTACTCTGGAAACACCATATATTTT; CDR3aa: CASSADRGYSGNTIYF
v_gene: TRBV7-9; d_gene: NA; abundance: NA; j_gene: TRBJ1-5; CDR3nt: TGTGCCAGCAGCCTGACCAGTGGGCAGGAAAAGCATTTT; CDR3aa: CASSLTSGQEKHF
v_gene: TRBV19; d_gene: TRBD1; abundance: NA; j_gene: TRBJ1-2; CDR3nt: TGTGCCAGTAGTATAGAAGGGACAGGGGCCAGCTATGGCTACACCTTC; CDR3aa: CASSIEGTGASYGYTF
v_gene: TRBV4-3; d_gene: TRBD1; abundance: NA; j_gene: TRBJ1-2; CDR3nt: TGCGCCAGCAGCCAGCCCGGGACAGTAGGTGGCTACACCTTC; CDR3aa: CASSQPGTVGGYTF
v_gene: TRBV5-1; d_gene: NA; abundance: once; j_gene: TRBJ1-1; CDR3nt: TGCGCCAGCAGCTTGACAGGCTGGAACACTGAAGCTTTCTTT; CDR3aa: CASSLTGWNTEAFF
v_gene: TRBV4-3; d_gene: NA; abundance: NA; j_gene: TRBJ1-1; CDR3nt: TGCGCCAGCAGCCAAGATGGACAGCCGAACACTGAAGCTTTCTTT; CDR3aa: CASSQDGQPNTEAFF
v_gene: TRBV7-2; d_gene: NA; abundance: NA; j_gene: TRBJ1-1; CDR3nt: TGTGCCAGCAGCTTAGTGGGAGGGGCTGAAGCTTTCTTT; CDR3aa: CASSLVGGAEAFF
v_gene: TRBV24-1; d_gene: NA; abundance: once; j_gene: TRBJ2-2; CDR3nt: TGTGCCACCAGTGTAACTCCTACCGGGGAGCTGTTTTTT; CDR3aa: CATSVTPTGELFF
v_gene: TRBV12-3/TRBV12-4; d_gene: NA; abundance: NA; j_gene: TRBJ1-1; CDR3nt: TGTGCCAGCAGTTTTCGGTACGCAGCTTTCTTT; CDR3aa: CASSFRYAAFF
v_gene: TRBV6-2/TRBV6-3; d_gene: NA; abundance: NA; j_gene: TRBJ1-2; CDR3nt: TGTGCCAGCAGTTACGGAGAGTATGGCTACACCTTC; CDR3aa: CASSYGEYGYTF
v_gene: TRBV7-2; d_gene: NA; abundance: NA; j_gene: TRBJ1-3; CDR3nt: TGTGCCAGCAGCTTAGCCTCACAGGGTAGCTCTGGAAACACCATATATTTT; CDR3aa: CASSLASQGSSGNTIYF
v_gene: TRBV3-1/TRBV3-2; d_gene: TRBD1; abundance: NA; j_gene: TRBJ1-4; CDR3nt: TGTGCCAGCACCCGCGGCCGGACAGGGAGAAATCATTCGTCTGCAACTAATGAAAAACTGTTTTTT; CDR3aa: CASTRGRTGRNHSSATNEKLFF
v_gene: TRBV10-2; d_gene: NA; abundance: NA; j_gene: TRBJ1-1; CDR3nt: TGCGCCAGCAGCGACAGCCGGAACACTGAAGCTTTCTTT; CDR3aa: CASSDSRNTEAFF
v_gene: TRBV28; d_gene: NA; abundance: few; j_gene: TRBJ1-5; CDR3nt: TGTGCCAGCAGACCCCGGGGGGCAGGGGGCAATCAGCCCCAGCATTTT; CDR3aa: CASRPRGAGGNQPQHF
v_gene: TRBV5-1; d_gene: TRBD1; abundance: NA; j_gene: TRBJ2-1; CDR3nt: TGCGCCAGCAGCAGCCCCGCGACAGGGGCCCCAAATGAGCAGTTCTTC; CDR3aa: CASSSPATGAPNEQFF
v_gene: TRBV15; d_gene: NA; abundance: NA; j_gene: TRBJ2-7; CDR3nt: TGTGCCACCAGCAGAGATGAGGGCGAGCAGTACTTC; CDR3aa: CATSRDEGEQYF
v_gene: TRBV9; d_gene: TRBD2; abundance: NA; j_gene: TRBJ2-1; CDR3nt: TGTGCCAGCAGCGTCAGGTGGGGCGGGAGTGAGCAGTTCTTC; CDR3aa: CASSVRWGGSEQFF
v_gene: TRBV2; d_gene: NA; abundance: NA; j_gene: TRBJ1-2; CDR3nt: TGTGCCAGCAGTTTTAACAGGCGAGACTATGGCTACACCTTC; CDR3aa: CASSFNRRDYGYTF
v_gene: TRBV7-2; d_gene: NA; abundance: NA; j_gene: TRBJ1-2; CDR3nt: TGTGCCAGCAGCTTAAGGTTCCGGAGCTATGGCTACACCTTC; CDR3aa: CASSLRFRSYGYTF
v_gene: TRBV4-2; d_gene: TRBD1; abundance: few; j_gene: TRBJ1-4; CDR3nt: TGTGCCAGCAGCCAATCGATCGGGACAGGGAACGAAAAACTGTTTTTT; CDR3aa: CASSQSIGTGNEKLFF
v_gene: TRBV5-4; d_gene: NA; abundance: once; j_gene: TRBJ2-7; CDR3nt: TGTGCCAGCAGCTTGGAGCCCGGGGTGGACGAGCAGTACTTC; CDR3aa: CASSLEPGVDEQYF
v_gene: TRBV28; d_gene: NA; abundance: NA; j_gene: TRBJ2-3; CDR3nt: TGTGCCAGCAGTTTATTTGGTGGGAGGGGGGCAGATACGCAGTATTTT; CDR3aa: CASSLFGGRGADTQYF
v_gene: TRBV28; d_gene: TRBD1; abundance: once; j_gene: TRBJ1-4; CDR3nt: TGTGCCAGCAGTGGGGGACAGGGTAGTGGAAAACTGTTTTTT; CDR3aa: CASSGGQGSGKLFF
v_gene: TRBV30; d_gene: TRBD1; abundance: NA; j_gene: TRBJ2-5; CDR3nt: TGTGCCTGGAGTGGGGGGACAGGGCAGCGAGAGACCCAGTACTTC; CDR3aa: CAWSGGTGQRETQYF
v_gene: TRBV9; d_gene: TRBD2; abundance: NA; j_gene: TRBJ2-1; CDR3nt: TGTGCCAGCAGCGTAGCTGGGAGGGGAACCTACAATGAGCAGTTCTTC; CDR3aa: CASSVAGRGTYNEQFF
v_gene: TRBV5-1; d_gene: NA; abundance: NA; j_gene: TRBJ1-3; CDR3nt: TGCGCCAGCAGCCTGGTGGGGTCTGGAAACACCATATATTTT; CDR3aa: CASSLVGSGNTIYF
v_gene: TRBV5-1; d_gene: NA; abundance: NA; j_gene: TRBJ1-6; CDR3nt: TGCGCCAGCAGCCCCAACTATGGACACTCTAATTCACCCCTCCACTTT; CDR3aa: CASSPNYGHSNSPLHF
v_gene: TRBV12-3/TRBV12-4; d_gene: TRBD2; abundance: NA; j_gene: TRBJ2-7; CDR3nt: TGTGCCAGCAGCTTAGCGGGAGACTACGAGCAGTACTTC; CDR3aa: CASSLAGDYEQYF
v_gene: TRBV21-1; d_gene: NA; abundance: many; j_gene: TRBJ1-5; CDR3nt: TGTGCCAGCAGTCGTTTGGGCGAACAGCCCCAGCATTTT; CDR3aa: CASSRLGEQPQHF
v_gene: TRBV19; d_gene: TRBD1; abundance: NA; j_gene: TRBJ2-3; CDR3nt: TGTGCCAGTAGTATTAGGGGGACAGCCCCAGATACGCAGTATTTT; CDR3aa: CASSIRGTAPDTQYF